This section outlines one TCR beta chain sequence together with its context. Authors' analysis steps: Amplified reference gene primers provided the basis for estimating nucleated cell counts. TCRdb's copy holds only in-frame clones and misses some; the assay was immunoSEQ multiplex PCR. The D gene and trimming were derived from the DNA, and the V and J assignments and clone size from that table. The data contain around 370,000 clones, 90% to 95% of them singletons. Germline-derived CDR1 and CDR2 are MRHNA and SNTAGT. Trimming took 6 bases from V and 9 from J; bases not matched to a gene: 8. The CDR3 is made up of 15 amino acids. These data come from a study of blood T cell repertoires in COVID-19. Whole-study context: COVID-19 samples collected from the United States, Italy and Spain covered acute and convalescent phases. From T cells, B-cell-depleted T cells, or PBMCs came the material, which was cDNA or gDNA.

The chain uses TRBV6-4 and TRBJ2-1; 13 nucleotides agree with TRBD2. What was sequenced was peripheral blood. The clonotype was recovered from a woman between 18 and 29 years old who had recovered from COVID-19. CDR3 DNA sequence: TGTGCCAGCAGCCGACTAGCGGGAGGCTCGGCTGAGCAGTTCTTC. Amino acids: CASSRLAGGSAEQFF.